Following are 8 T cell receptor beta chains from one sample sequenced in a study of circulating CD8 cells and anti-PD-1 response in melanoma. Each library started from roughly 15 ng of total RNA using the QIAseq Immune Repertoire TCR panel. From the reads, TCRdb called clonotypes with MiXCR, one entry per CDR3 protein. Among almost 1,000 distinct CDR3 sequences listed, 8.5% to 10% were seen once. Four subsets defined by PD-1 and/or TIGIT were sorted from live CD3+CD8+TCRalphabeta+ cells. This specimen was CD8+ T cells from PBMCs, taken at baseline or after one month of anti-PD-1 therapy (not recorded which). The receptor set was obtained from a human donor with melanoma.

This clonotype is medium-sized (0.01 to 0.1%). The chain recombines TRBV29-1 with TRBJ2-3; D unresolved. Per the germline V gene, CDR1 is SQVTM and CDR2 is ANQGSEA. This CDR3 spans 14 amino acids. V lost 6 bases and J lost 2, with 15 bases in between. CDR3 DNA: TGCAGCGTCTCCGGTCAGTACAACACAGATACGCAGTATTTT. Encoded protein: CSVSGQYNTDTQYF.

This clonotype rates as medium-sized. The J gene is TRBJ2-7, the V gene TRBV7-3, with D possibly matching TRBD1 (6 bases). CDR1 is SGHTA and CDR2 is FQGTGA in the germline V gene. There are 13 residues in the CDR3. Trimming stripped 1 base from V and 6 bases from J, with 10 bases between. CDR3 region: CASSLSGGSEQYF. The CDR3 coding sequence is TGTGCCAGCAGCTTAAGTGGGGGCTCCGAGCAGTACTTC.

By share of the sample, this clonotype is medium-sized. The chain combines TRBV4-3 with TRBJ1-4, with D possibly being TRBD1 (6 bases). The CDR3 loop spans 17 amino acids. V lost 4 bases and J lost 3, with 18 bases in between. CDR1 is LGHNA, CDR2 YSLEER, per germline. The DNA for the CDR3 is TGCGCCAGCAGCCCAGAGACCGGGGGGCCAGCTAATGAAAAACTGTTTTTT. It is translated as CASSPETGGPANEKLFF.

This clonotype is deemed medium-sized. The CDR3 sequence is CASSQEVGTLNYGYTF. The CDR3 bases are TGCGCCAGCAGCCAAGAGGTCGGGACGCTCAACTATGGCTACACCTTC. The chain couples TRBV4-3 to TRBJ1-2; D may be TRBD1 (5 bases). In germline, CDR1 is LGHNA, CDR2 YSLEER. This CDR3 comprises 16 residues. V shed 0 bases and J shed 2 bases, with 13 bases lying between them.

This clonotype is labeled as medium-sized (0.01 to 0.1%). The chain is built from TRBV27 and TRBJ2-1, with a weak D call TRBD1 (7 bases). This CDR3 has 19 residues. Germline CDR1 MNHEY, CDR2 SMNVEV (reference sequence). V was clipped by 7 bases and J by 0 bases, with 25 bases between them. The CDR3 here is CASKRRVGGGLDSYNEQFF. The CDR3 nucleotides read TGTGCCAGCAAAAGGAGGGTAGGGGGCGGCCTAGACTCCTACAATGAGCAGTTCTTC.

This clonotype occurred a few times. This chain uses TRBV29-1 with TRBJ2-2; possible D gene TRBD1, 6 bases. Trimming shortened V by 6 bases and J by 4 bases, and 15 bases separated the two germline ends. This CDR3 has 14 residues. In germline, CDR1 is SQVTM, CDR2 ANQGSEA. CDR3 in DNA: TGCAGCGTCCCGGACAGAAGGGGCACCGGGGAGCTGTTTTTT. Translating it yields CSVPDRRGTGELFF.

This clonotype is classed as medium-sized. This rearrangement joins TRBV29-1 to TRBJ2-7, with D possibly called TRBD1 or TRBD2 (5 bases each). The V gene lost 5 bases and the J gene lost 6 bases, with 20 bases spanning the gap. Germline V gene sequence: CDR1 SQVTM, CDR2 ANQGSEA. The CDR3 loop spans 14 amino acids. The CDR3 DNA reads TGCAGCGTTCACCCCCTCTGTCGAGGGACCGAGCAGTACTTC. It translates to CSVHPLCRGTEQYF.

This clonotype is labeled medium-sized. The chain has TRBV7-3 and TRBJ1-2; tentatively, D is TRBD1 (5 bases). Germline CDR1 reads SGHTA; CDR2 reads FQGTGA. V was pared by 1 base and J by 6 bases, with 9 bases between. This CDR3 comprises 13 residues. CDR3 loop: CASSLMWGDGYTF. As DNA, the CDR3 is TGTGCCAGCAGCTTAATGTGGGGGGATGGCTACACCTTC.